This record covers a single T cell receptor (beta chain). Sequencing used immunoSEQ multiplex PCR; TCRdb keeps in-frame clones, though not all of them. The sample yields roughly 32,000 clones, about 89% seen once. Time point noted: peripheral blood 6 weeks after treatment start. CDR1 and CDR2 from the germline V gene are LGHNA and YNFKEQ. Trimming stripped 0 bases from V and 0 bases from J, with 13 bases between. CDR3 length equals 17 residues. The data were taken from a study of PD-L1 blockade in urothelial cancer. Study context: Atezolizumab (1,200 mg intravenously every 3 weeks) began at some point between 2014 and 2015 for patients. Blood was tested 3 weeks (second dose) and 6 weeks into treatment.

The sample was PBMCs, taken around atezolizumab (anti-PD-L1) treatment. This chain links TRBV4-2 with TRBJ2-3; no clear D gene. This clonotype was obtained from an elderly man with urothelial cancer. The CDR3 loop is CASSQDRLLTSTDTQYF. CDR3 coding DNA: TGTGCCAGCAGCCAAGATCGATTGCTAACTAGCACAGATACGCAGTATTTT.